The clone carrying this TCR beta chain was observed a few times. Its antigen is unidentified. The sample comes from a study of response to subunit inactivated influenza vaccine. Study results and caveats: That few new T cells are recruited by each seasonal influenza vaccination was the authors' suggestion.

TCRdb independently ran MiXCR on the RT-PCR reads; one entry per CDR3 protein. The repertoire holds roughly 700,000 distinct CDR3 sequences, with 14% as singletons. The CDR3 runs 12 residues. In germline, CDR1 is WSHSY, CDR2 SAAADI. V was pared by 2 bases and J by 12 bases, with 11 bases between. V gene TRBV10-2 combines with J gene TRBJ2-1; tentatively, D is TRBD2 (5 bases). The sequencing used PBMCs from blood, collected approximately 15 days before vaccination. The TCR was taken from a man between 50 and 59 years old who received an inactivated influenza vaccine. CDR3 nucleotide sequence: TGCGCCAGCAGTGAGGGGAGCAGAGGGCAGTTCTTC. It yields the protein CASSEGSRGQFF.